The clone carrying this T cell receptor (beta chain) showed up just once. In the authors' methods: For nucleated cells, counts were estimated from reference gene primer amplification. The protocol was immunoSEQ multiplex PCR, while the TCRdb copy is restricted to in-frame clones and leaves out a portion. That table is the source of V, J and clone size, and D and trimming were worked out from the DNA. The sample lists roughly 90,000 clones, over 75% seen once, with about 2.1% in the top ten. Germline-derived CDR1 and CDR2 are SNHLY and FYNNEI. CDR3 length: 14 amino acids. Trimming took off 8 bases at V and 6 bases at J, with 17 bases between the two ends. The data belong to a study of blood T cell repertoires in COVID-19. Study overall: There were acute and convalescent COVID-19 samples, and they came from the United States, Italy and Spain. The cDNA or gDNA used as material had been derived from T cells, B-cell-depleted T cells, or PBMCs.

The clonotype originates from a woman between 65 and 79 years old with acute or convalescent COVID-19. The source material was peripheral blood. The V call is TRBV2, the J call TRBJ1-5; D is perhaps TRBD1 (5 bases). The DNA for the CDR3 is TGTGCCAGCTCAGGGCAGGCGTTGAGTCAGCCCCAGCATTTT. It yields the protein CASSGQALSQPQHF.